A selection of T cell receptor beta chains follows, all from one sample in a study of shared clonotypes between healthy human individuals. Libraries were prepared by immunoSEQ multiplex PCR; TCRdb keeps only in-frame clonotypes and omits some of them. The data hold about 2.4 million clones, with 90% to 95% observed a single time. Source material: naive CD4+ T cells sorted from blood. The source of these receptors is a man between 18 and 29 years old in good health. Each CDR3 is given with its conserved first and last residue. Fields, in order: J gene, clone size, D gene, V gene, CDR3 DNA, CDR3 protein. A D gene is named only where the DNA matches it firmly. Clone size is stated in some rows and not others, as once, few, many or a class when expanded.

>TRBJ2-1|once|TRBD1|TRBV11-2
TGTGCCAGCAGCTCGCATTGGGGGTGGGACAGCGACAATGAGCAGTTCTTC
CASSSHWGWDSDNEQFF
>TRBJ2-5|NA|NA|TRBV29-1
TGCAGCGTTGTCTCAGCAGAGTACCAAGAGACCCAGTACTTC
CSVVSAEYQETQYF
>TRBJ1-1|NA|TRBD1|TRBV30
TGTGCCTGGGCCGCAGGGGGTAGCACTGAAGCTTTCTTT
CAWAAGGSTEAFF
>TRBJ1-5|NA|NA|TRBV7-8
TGTGCCAGCAGCGTGGGGACTGGCAATCAGCCCCAGCATTTT
CASSVGTGNQPQHF
>TRBJ1-3|NA|TRBD1|TRBV4-1
TGCGCCAGCAGCCAAGAAGGTGGCGGACAGGTGTACTCTGGAAACACCATATATTTT
CASSQEGGGQVYSGNTIYF
>TRBJ2-7|once|NA|TRBV10-1
TGCGCCAACCCGACAGCTACCTACGAGCAGTACTTC
CANPTATYEQYF
>TRBJ1-1|NA|NA|TRBV28
TGTGCCAGCGCCGGCCCTTATGGGACTGAAGCTTTCTTT
CASAGPYGTEAFF
>TRBJ1-1|NA|NA|TRBV4-1
TGCGCCAGCAGCCACCCGACAGGCTTTGATCGTGAAGCTTTCTTT
CASSHPTGFDREAFF
>TRBJ2-1|NA|TRBD2|TRBV18
TGTGCCAGCTCACCACGTTCTAGCGGGAGATCCAGCTCCTACAATGAGCAGTTCTTC
CASSPRSSGRSSSYNEQFF
>TRBJ2-5|NA|NA|TRBV7-9
TGTGCCAGCAGCTCACCGAGGGAACTGAGAGAGACCCAGTACTTC
CASSSPRELRETQYF
>TRBJ2-3|NA|TRBD1|TRBV6-1
TGTGCCAGCAGTGAAGTTAGTGACAGGGCGCAACGTTTT
CASSEVSDRAQRF
>TRBJ1-1|NA|NA|TRBV5-4
TGTGCCAGCAGCCCCGGACCCCAGCGGGGTCCTGAAGCTTTCTTT
CASSPGPQRGPEAFF
>TRBJ2-7|NA|NA|TRBV18
TGTGCCAGCTCACCAGCACAGCTCGAAGTCTACGAGCAGTACTTC
CASSPAQLEVYEQYF
>TRBJ1-4|NA|NA|TRBV21-1
TGTGCCAGCATCTCGAGGGAAGGACTGTTTTTT
CASISREGLFF
>TRBJ1-4|NA|TRBD1|TRBV18
TGTGCCAGCTCACCACGGACAGGGGGAAATGAAAAACTGTTTTTT
CASSPRTGGNEKLFF
>TRBJ2-7|NA|NA|TRBV19
TGTGCCAGTAGTATGGCCAGGGGCGGCCCCTACGAGCAGTACTTC
CASSMARGGPYEQYF
>TRBJ2-6|NA|NA|TRBV19
TGTGCCAGTAGTTCCCACTCTGGGGCCAACGTCCTGACTTTC
CASSSHSGANVLTF
>TRBJ1-2|NA|NA|TRBV7-9
TGTGCCAGCAGCTTAGAATGGACAGTTGGCTATGGCTACACCTTC
CASSLEWTVGYGYTF
>TRBJ1-2|NA|TRBD1|TRBV5-1
TGCGCCAGCAGCCCCGGACAGGGGCACTATGGCTACACCTTC
CASSPGQGHYGYTF
>TRBJ2-1|NA|TRBD2|TRBV27
TGTGCCAGCATCTTACTTAAAACTAGCGGGGGGGCACACGAGCAGTTCTTC
CASILLKTSGGAHEQFF
>TRBJ1-1|NA|NA|TRBV7-8
TGTGCCAGCAGCTTAATCCCCAGGACCATGAACACTGAAGCTTTCTTT
CASSLIPRTMNTEAFF
>TRBJ2-7|NA|NA|TRBV7-8
TGTGCCAGCAGCTTAGGCCCAGGTCTCGGGACCTACGAGCAGTACTTC
CASSLGPGLGTYEQYF
>TRBJ2-1|NA|NA|TRBV6-1
TGTGCCAGCAGCCTGAGGGCCAGGTATGAGCAGTTCTTC
CASSLRARYEQFF
>TRBJ1-1|NA|TRBD1|TRBV2
TGTGCCAGCAGCGCTACAGGGGAGCCGGGTGAAGCTTTCTTT
CASSATGEPGEAFF
>TRBJ2-3|NA|NA|TRBV18
TGTGCCAGCTCACCATTGCAGGGGCATTCCACAGATACGCAGTATTTT
CASSPLQGHSTDTQYF
>TRBJ2-7|NA|TRBD1|TRBV5-4
TGTGCCACCAAAACTCTAAAACAGGGGGCCTCTCACTACGAGCAGTACTTC
CATKTLKQGASHYEQYF
>TRBJ2-6|NA|NA|TRBV9
TGTGCCAGCAGCGTAGACGGGTCTGGGGCCAACGTCCTGACTTTC
CASSVDGSGANVLTF
>TRBJ2-5|once|TRBD2|TRBV14
TGTGCCAGCAGCCAAGAGCTAGCGGGTCGGGAGACCCAGTACTTC
CASSQELAGRETQYF
>TRBJ2-3|NA|NA|TRBV18
TGTGCCAGCTCACCACCGGGCTGGGAGGCCGACCTCACAGATACGCAGTATTTT
CASSPPGWEADLTDTQYF
>TRBJ1-1|NA|NA|TRBV10-1
TGCGCCAGCAGTGAGTCGCGGGGGCAAGGAACTGAAGCTTTCTTT
CASSESRGQGTEAFF
>TRBJ2-3|NA|NA|TRBV29-1
TGCAGCGTTGAAGCAGGGCCCGATACGCAGTATTTT
CSVEAGPDTQYF
>TRBJ2-5|NA|TRBD2|TRBV5-1
TGCGCCAGCAGCCTCGGCACGACTAGCGGGAAGGGAGAGACCCAGTACTTC
CASSLGTTSGKGETQYF
>TRBJ1-2|NA|NA|TRBV10-3
TGTGCCATCAGTGAGTCGGAATTTAACTATGGCTACACCTTC
CAISESEFNYGYTF
>TRBJ1-6|NA|TRBD1|TRBV5-1
TGCGCCAGCGCTGCACAAGGGACAGTTAATTCACCCCTCCACTTT
CASAAQGTVNSPLHF
>TRBJ2-5|NA|NA|TRBV6-6
TGTGCCAGCAGTTGGGGAGCGATAAAAGAGACCCAGTACTTC
CASSWGAIKETQYF
>TRBJ1-5|NA|NA|TRBV7-2
TGTGCCAGCAGCTTCTGGGGTAGCAATCAGCCCCAGCATTTT
CASSFWGSNQPQHF
>TRBJ2-7|NA|NA|TRBV21-1
TGTGCCAGCAGCGAGCCCCTAGCCCTCCGGCACTACGAGCAGTACTTC
CASSEPLALRHYEQYF
>TRBJ2-4|NA|NA|TRBV19
TGTGCCAGTAGTATTACGGCGCTTAATCTAGCCAAAAACATTCAGTACTTC
CASSITALNLAKNIQYF
>TRBJ2-3|NA|NA|TRBV7-2
TGTGCCAGCAGCTTAGAGCTGAGGGGGAGGGCCAAAGATACGCAGTATTTT
CASSLELRGRAKDTQYF
>TRBJ2-2|NA|TRBD2|TRBV6-1
TGTGCCAGCAGGGTAGCGGGAGTCCCCCGGGAGCTGTTTTTT
CASRVAGVPRELFF
>TRBJ1-1|few|TRBD1|TRBV29-1
TGCAGCGTTGACATCAGGACAGGCTGGGCTTTCTTT
CSVDIRTGWAFF
>TRBJ1-1|NA|NA|TRBV29-1
TGCAGCGTTGGACAGGCGAACACTGAAGCTTTCTTT
CSVGQANTEAFF
>TRBJ1-2|NA|TRBD1|TRBV16
TGTGCCAGCAGCCGGACAGGGAACTATGGCTACACCTTC
CASSRTGNYGYTF
>TRBJ2-7|NA|TRBD1|TRBV7-9
TGTGCCAGCAGCCCCTATTCCGGGACAGGGGCCTACGAGCAGTACTTC
CASSPYSGTGAYEQYF
>TRBJ1-5|NA|NA|TRBV6-5
TGTGCCAGCAGCTCCCTCAGGGGTCGCAATCAGCCCCAGCATTTT
CASSSLRGRNQPQHF
>TRBJ1-2|NA|NA|TRBV12-5
TGTGCTAGTGGTTTGGAATTGGGGGGGTATGGCTACACCTTC
CASGLELGGYGYTF
>TRBJ2-5|NA|NA|TRBV2
TGTGCCAGCAGCCTGGGACGGAAAGAGACCCAGTACTTC
CASSLGRKETQYF
>TRBJ2-5|NA|NA|TRBV29-1
TGCAGCGTTGGTGGGAGATTACAAGAGACCCAGTACTTC
CSVGGRLQETQYF
>TRBJ2-2|once|TRBD1|TRBV6-6
TGTGCCATCGGCACCGGGACAGGGGATTTTGTCGGGGAGCTGTTTTTT
CAIGTGTGDFVGELFF
>TRBJ1-6|NA|TRBD1|TRBV2
TGTGCCACCAGGGGACAGCTCTATAATTCACCCCTCCACTTT
CATRGQLYNSPLHF
>TRBJ2-1|NA|TRBD1|TRBV5-6
TGTGCCAGCAGCTTGGTTGACAGGGAGTTGGTTGAGCAGTTCTTC
CASSLVDRELVEQFF
>TRBJ2-7|NA|NA|TRBV21-1
TGTGCCAGCAGCACACCGGGACTAGCGGTATACGAGCAGTACTTC
CASSTPGLAVYEQYF
>TRBJ1-4|once|TRBD1|TRBV19
TGTGCCAGTAGTATACTGGGGACAGGGGATGAAAAACTGTTTTTT
CASSILGTGDEKLFF
>TRBJ1-2|NA|NA|TRBV19
TGTGCCAGTAGTATAGGCCGAGGGAGTGGCTACACCTTC
CASSIGRGSGYTF
>TRBJ2-2|NA|TRBD1|TRBV6-1
TGTGCCAGCAGGCTCGGACAGGGCAACACCGGGGAGCTGTTTTTT
CASRLGQGNTGELFF
>TRBJ1-1|NA|TRBD1|TRBV6-1
TGTGCCAGCAGTGATTCTCGGGACAGGAACGACCTTGGCGTGGCTTTCTTT
CASSDSRDRNDLGVAFF
>TRBJ2-5|NA|NA|TRBV29-1
TGCAGCGTGTCTCAGGGTGGAGAGACCCAGTACTTC
CSVSQGGETQYF
>TRBJ2-1|NA|NA|TRBV14
TGTGCCAGCAGTTCCGGGGTAATGAGGGAGCAGTTCTTC
CASSSGVMREQFF
>TRBJ2-5|NA|TRBD1|TRBV11-2
TGTGCCAGCAGCTTGAGATTGACAGGGAGTAGGGAGACCCAGTACTTC
CASSLRLTGSRETQYF